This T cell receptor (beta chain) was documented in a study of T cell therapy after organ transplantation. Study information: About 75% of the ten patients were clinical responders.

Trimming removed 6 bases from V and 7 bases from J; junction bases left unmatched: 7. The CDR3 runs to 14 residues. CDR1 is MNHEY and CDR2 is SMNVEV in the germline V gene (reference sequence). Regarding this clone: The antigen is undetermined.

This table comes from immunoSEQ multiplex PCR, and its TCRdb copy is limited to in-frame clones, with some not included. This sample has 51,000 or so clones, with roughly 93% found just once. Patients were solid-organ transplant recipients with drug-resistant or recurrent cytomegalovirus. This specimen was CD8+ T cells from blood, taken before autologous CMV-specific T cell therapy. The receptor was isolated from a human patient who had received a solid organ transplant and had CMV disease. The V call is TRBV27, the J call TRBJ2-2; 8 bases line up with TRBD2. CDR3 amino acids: CASSPGLVYGELFF. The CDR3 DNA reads TGTGCCAGCAGCCCGGGACTAGTCTACGGGGAGCTGTTTTTT.